This TCR beta chain originates from a study of blood T cell repertoires in COVID-19. Overall study: Acute and convalescent COVID-19 samples came from the United States, Italy and Spain. PBMCs, B-cell-depleted T cells, or T cells provided the cDNA or gDNA that made up the material.

As handled by the study authors: Amplification of reference gene primers was used by the study to estimate nucleated cell counts. This table comes from immunoSEQ multiplex PCR, and its TCRdb copy is limited to in-frame clones, with some not included. The D gene and trimming were derived from the DNA, and the V and J assignments and clone size from that table. The data contain fewer than 150,000 clones, around 76% of them singletons. Sequences were obtained from peripheral blood. The sequence was obtained from a human donor in a cohort sampled during active COVID-19.

The CDR3 loop is CASSAQQGYGYTF. CDR3 bases: TGTGCCAGCAGCGCGCAACAGGGATATGGCTACACCTTC. The V and J genes are TRBV2 and TRBJ1-2, with D tentatively TRBD1 (6 bases). Trimming removed 6 bases from V and 5 bases from J, with 13 bases in between. The CDR3 spans 13 residues. Germline CDR1 SNHLY, CDR2 FYNNEI.